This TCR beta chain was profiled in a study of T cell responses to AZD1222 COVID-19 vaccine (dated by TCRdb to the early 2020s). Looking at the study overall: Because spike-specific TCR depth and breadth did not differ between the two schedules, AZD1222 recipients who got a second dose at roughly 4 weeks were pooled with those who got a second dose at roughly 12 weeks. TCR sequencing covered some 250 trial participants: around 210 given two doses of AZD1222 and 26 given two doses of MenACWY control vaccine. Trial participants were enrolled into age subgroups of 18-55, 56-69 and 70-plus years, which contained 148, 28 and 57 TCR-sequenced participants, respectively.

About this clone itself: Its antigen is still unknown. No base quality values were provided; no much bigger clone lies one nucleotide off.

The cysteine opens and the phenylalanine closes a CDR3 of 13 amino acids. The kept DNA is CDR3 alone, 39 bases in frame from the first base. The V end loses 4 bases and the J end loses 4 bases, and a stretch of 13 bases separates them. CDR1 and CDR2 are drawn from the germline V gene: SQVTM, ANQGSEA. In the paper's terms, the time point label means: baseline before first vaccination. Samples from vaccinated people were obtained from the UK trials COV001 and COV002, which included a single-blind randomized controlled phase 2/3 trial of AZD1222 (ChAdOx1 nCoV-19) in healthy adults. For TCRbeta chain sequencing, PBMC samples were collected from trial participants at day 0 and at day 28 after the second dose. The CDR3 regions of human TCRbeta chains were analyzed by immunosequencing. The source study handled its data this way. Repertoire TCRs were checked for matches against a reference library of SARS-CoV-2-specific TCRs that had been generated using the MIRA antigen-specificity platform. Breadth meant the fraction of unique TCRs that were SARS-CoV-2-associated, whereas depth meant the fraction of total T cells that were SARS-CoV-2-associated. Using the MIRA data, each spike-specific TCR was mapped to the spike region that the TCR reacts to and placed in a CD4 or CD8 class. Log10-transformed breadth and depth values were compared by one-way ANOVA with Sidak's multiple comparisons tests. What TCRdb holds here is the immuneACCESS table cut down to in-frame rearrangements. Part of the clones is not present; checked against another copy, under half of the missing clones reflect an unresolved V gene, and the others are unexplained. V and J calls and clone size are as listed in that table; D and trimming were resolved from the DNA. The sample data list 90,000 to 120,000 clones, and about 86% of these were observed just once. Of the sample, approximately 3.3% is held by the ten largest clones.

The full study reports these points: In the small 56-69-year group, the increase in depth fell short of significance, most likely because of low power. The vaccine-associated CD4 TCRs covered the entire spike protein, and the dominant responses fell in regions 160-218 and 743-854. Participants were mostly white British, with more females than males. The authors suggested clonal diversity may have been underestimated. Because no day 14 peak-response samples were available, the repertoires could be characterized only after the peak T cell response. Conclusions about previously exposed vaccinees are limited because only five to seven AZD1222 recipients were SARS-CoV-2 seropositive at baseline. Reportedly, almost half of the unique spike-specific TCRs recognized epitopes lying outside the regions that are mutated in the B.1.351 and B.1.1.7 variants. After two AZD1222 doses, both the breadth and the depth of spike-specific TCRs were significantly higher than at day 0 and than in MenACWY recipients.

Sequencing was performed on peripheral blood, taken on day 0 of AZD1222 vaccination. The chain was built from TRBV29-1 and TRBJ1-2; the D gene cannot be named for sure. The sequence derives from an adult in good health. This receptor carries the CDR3 CSVVPSSTYGYTF. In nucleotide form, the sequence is TGCAGCGTTGTTCCCAGCTCCACCTATGGCTACACCTTC. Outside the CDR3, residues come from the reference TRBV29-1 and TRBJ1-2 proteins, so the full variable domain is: SAVISQKPSRDICQRGTSLTIQCQVDSQVTMMFWYRQQPGQSLTLIATANQGSEATYESGFVIDKFPISRPNLTFSTLTVSNMSPEDSSIYLCSVVPSSTYGYTFGSGTRLTVV.